What follows is one T cell receptor beta chain and its context. No antigen is known for it. The CDR3 contains 16 residues. CDR1 is SGDLS, CDR2 YYNGEE, per germline. V lost 2 bases and J lost 5; bases outside the gene matches: 11. Use of 60 Vbeta and 13 Jbeta primers characterized the PCR. The repertoire was sequenced with immunoSEQ multiplex PCR; TCRdb's copy has only in-frame clones and lacks some. The sample carries approximately 180,000 clones, about four fifths recorded once. These data belong to a study of cytomegalovirus exposure and HLA in healthy donors. Study findings and constraints: Immune exposure data for these donors was limited to CMV serostatus. In a later analysis, V- and J-gene trimming of beta chains associated with a DCLRE1C missense variant, replicated independently.

The receptor was derived from a woman aged 18-30 years in good health and CMV-seronegative. The specimen sequenced was PBMCs. The chain recombines TRBV9 with TRBJ2-7; 9 bases are shared with TRBD1. This chain's CDR3 is CASSVGDRAKMDEQYF. DNA of the CDR3: TGTGCCAGCAGCGTCGGGGACAGGGCGAAAATGGACGAGCAGTACTTC.